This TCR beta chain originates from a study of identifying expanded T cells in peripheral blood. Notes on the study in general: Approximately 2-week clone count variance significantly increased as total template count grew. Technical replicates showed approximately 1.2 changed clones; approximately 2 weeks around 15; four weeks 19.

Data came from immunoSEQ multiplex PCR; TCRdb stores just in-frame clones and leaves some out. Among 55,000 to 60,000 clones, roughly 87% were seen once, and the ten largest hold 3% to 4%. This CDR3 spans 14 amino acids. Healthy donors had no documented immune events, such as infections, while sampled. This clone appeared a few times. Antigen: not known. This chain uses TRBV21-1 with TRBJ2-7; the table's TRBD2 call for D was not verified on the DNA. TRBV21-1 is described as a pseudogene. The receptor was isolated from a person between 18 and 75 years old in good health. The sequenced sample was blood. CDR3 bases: TGTGCCAGCGCGCAGGTAGCGGGCCCCTACGAGCAGTACTTC. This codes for CASAQVAGPYEQYF.